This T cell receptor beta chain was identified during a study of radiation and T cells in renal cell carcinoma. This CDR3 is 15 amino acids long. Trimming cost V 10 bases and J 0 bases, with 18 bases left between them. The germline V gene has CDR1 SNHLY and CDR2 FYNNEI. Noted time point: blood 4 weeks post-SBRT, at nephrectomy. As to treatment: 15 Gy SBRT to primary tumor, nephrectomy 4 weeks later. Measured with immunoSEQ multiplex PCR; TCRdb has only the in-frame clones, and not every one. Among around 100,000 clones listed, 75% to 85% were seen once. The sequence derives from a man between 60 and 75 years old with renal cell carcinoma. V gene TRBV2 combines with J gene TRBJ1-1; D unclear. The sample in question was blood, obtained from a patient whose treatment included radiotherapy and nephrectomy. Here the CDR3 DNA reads TGTGCCACTCGATCTGGACGGATTTTGAACACTGAAGCTTTCTTT. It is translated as CATRSGRILNTEAFF.